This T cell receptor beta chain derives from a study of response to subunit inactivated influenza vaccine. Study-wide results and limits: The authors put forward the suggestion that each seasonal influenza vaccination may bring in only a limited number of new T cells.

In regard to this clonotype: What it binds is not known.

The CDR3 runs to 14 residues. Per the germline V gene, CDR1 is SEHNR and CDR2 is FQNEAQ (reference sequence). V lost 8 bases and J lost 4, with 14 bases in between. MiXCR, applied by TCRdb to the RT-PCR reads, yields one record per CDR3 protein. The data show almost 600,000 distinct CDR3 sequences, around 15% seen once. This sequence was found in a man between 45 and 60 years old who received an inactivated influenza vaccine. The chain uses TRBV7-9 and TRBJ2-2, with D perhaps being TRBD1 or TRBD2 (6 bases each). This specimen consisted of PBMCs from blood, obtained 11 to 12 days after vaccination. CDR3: CASAGGGVTGELFF. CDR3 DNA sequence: TGTGCCAGCGCCGGAGGGGGAGTCACCGGGGAGCTGTTTTTT.